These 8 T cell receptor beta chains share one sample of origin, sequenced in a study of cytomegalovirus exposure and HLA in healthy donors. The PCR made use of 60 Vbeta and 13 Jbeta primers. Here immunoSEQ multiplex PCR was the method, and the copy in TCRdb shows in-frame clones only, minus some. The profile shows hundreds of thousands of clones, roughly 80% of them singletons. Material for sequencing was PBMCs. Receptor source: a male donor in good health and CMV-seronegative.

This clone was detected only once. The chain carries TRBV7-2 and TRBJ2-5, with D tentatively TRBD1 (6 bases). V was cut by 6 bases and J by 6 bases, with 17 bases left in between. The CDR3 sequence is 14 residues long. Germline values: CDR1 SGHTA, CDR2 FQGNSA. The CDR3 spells CASRPMTGAKTQYF. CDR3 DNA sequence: TGTGCCAGCAGACCCATGACAGGTGCAAAGACCCAGTACTTC.

The CDR3 sequence is CASRGGLATDTQYF. The CDR3, as DNA: TGTGCCAGCAGGGGCGGACTGGCCACAGATACGCAGTATTTT. The chain has TRBV14 and TRBJ2-3, with a weak D call TRBD2 (5 bases). V gave up 6 bases and J gave up 2 bases, with 12 bases separating them. The V gene's germline CDR1 is SGHDN and CDR2 FVKESK. The CDR3 runs 14 residues.

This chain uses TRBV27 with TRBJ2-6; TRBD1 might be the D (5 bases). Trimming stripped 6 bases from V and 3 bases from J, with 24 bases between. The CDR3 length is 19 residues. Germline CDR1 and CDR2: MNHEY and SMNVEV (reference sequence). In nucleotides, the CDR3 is TGTGCCAGCAGCCAATCAGGGTTTTTAAGGAGTAGTGGGGCCAACGTCCTGACTTTC. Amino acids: CASSQSGFLRSSGANVLTF.

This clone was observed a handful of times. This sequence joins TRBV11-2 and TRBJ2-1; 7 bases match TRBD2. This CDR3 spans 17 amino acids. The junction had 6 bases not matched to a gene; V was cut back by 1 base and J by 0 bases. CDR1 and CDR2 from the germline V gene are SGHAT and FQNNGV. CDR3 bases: TGTGCCAGCAGCTTAGCGACTCTAGCGGCCTCCTACAATGAGCAGTTCTTC. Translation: CASSLATLAASYNEQFF.

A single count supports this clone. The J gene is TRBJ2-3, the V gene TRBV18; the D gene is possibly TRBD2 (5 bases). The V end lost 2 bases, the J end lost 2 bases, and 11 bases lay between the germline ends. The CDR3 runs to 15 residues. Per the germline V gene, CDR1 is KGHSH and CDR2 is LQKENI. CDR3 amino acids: CASSPRAGVTDTQYF. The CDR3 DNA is TGTGCCAGCTCACCAAGGGCCGGGGTCACAGATACGCAGTATTTT.

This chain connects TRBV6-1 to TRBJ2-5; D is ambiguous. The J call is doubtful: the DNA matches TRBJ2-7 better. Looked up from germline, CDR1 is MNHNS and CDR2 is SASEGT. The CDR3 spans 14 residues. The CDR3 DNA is TGTGCCAGCACCAACCTGGGCTCCTCCTACGAGCAGTACTTC. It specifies CASTNLGSSYEQYF.

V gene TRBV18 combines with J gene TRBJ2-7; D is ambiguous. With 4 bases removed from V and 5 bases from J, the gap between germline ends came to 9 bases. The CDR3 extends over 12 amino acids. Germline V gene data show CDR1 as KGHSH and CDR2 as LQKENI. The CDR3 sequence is CASSLLNNEQYF. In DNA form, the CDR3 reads TGTGCCAGCTCACTCCTTAACAACGAGCAGTACTTC.

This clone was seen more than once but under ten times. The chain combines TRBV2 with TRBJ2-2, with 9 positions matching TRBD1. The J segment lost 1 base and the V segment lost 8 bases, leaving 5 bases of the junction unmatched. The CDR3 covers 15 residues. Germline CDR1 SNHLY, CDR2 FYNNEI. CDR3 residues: CASFWDRENTGELFF. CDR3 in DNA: TGTGCCAGCTTTTGGGACAGGGAGAACACCGGGGAGCTGTTTTTT.